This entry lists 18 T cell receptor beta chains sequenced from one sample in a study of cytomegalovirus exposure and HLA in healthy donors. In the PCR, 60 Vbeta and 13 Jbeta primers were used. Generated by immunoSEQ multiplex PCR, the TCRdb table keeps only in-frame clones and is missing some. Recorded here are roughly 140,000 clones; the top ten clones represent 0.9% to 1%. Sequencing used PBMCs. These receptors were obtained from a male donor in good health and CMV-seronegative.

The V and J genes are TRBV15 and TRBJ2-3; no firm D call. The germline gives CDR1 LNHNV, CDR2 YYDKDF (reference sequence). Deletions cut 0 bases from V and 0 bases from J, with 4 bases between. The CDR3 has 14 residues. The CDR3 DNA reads TGTGCCACCAGCAGAGAGGGCAGCACAGATACGCAGTATTTT. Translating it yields CATSREGSTDTQYF.

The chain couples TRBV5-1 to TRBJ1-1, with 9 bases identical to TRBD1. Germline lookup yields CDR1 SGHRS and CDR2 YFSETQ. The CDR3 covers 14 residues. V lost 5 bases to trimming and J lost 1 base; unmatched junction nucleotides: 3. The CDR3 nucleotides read TGCGCCAGCAGGGGGGGACAGGGGAACACTGAAGCTTTCTTT. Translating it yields CASRGGQGNTEAFF.

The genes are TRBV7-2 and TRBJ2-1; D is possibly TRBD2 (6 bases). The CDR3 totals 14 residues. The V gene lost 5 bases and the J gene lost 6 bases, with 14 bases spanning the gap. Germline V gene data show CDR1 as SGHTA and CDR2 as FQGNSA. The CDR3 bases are TGTGCCAGCAGCCTGCGACTAGGTGGCAATGAGCAGTTCTTC. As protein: CASSLRLGGNEQFF.

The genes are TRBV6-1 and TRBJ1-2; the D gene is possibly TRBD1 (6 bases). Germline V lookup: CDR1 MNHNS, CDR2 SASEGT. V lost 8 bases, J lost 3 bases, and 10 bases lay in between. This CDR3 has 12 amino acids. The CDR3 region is CASSRTDYGYTF. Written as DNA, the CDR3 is TGTGCCAGCTCCCGGACAGACTATGGCTACACCTTC.

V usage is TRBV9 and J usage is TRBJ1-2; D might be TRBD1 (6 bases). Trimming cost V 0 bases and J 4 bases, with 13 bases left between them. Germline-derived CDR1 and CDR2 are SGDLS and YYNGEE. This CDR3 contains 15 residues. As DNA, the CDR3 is TGTGCCAGCAGCGTAGGCGGGGGGCTGGTCTATGGCTACACCTTC. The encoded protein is CASSVGGGLVYGYTF.

CDR3 nucleotide sequence: TGTGCCGAGGGGGAGGGAAGTGTCACTGAAGCTTTCTTT. It is translated as CAEGEGSVTEAFF. The V call is TRBV7-9, the J call TRBJ1-1; the D gene is possibly TRBD1 (6 bases). Germline CDR1 is SEHNR and CDR2 is FQNEAQ (reference sequence). V lost 11 bases and J 4 bases, leaving 17 bases between the germline ends. The CDR3 has 13 residues.

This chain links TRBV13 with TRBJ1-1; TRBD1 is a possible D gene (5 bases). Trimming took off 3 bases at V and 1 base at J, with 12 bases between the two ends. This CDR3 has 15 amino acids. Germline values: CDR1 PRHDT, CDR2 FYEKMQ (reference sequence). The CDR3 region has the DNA TGTGCCAGCAGCTTTGGGGCCAGCTCGAACACTGAAGCTTTCTTT. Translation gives CASSFGASSNTEAFF.

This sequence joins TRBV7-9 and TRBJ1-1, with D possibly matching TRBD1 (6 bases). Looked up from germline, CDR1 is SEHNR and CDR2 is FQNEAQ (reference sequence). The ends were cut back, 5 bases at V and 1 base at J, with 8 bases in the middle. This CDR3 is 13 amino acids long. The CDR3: CASSPQGNTEAFF. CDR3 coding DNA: TGTGCCAGCAGCCCACAGGGGAACACTGAAGCTTTCTTT. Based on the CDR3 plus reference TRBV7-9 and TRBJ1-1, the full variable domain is DTGVSQNPRHKITKRGQNVTFRCDPISEHNRLYWYRQTLGQGPEFLTYFQNEAQLEKSRLLSDRFSAERPKGSFSTLEIQRTEQGDSAMYLCASSPQGNTEAFFGQGTRLTVV.

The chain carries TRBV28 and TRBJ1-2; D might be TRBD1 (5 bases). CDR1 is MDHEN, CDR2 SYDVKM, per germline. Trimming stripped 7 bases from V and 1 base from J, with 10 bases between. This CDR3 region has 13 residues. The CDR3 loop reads CASNPDSNYGYTF. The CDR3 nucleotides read TGTGCCAGCAACCCAGACAGTAACTATGGCTACACCTTC.

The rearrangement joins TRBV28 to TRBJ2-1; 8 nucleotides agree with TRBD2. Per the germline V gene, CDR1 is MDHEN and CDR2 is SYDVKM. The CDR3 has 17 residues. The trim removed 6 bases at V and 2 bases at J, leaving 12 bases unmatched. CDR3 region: CASSPPERAGAYNEQFF. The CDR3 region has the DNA TGTGCCAGCAGCCCTCCCGAAAGAGCGGGGGCCTACAATGAGCAGTTCTTC.

In DNA form, the CDR3 reads TGTGCCAGCAGTGCCCTCGGGGGAGGAGCTTTCTTT. It codes for CASSALGGGAFF. V gene TRBV25-1 combines with J gene TRBJ1-1; weak D call: TRBD1 (5 bases). In germline, CDR1 is MGHDK, CDR2 SYGVNS. The CDR3 contains 12 residues. Trimming stripped 4 bases from V and 10 bases from J, with 13 bases between. Full variable domain (remainder filled in from reference TRBV25-1 and TRBJ1-1): EADIYQTPRYLVIGTGKKITLECSQTMGHDKMYWYQQDPGMELHLIHYSYGVNSTEKGDLSSESTVSRIRTEHFPLTLESARPSHTSQYLCASSALGGGAFFGQGTRLTVV.

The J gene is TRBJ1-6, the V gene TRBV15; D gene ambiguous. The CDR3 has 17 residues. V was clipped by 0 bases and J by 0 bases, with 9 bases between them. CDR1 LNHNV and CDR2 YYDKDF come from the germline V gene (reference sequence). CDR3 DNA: TGTGCCACCAGCAGAGATCTGGGCAGCTCCTATAATTCACCCCTCCACTTT. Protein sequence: CATSRDLGSSYNSPLHF.

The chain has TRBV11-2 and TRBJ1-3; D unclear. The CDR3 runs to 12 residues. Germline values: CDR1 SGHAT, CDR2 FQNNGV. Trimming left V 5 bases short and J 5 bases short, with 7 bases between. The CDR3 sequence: CASSLERNTIYF. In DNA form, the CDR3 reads TGTGCCAGCAGCCTTGAGCGAAACACCATATATTTT.

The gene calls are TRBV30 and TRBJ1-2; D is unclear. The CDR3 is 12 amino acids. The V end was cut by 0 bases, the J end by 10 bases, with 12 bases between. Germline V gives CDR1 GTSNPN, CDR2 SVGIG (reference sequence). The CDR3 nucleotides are TGTGCCTGGAGTGTTTCCGGAGGAGTCTACACCTTC. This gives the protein CAWSVSGGVYTF.

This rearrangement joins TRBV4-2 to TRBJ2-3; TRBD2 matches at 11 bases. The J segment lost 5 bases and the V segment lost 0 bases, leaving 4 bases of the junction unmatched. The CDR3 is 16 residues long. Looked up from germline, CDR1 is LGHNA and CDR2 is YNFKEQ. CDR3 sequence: CASSQETSGTVDTQYF. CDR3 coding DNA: TGTGCCAGCAGCCAAGAGACTAGCGGGACTGTAGATACGCAGTATTTT.

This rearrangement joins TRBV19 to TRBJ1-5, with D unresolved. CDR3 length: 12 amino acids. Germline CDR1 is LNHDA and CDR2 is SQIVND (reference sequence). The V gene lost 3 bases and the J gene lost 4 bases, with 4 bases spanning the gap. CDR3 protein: CASSILNQPQHF. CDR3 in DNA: TGTGCCAGTAGTATCCTGAATCAGCCCCAGCATTTT.

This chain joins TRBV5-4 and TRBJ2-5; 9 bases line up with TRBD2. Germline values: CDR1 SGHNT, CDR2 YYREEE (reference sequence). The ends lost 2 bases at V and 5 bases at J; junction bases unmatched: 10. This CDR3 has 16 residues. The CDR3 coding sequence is TGTGCCAGCAGCTTAGATGCGGGGGGGCGTCGGGAGACCCAGTACTTC. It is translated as CASSLDAGGRRETQYF.

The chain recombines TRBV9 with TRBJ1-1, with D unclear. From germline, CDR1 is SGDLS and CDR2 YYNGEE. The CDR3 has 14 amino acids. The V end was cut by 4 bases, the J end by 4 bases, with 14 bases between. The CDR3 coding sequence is TGTGCCAGCAGCTTCCCAGAGGGCGTCACTGAAGCTTTCTTT. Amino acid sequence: CASSFPEGVTEAFF.